This T cell receptor (beta chain) was identified during a study of blood T cell repertoires in COVID-19 (dated by TCRdb to the early 2020s). At the level of the whole study: The collaborator samples originated in the United States, Italy and Spain and spanned the acute and convalescent phases of COVID-19. Subjects who had been exposed to COVID-19, were actively infected with it, or had recovered from it provided the deeply sampled blood TCRbeta repertoires that made up the dataset. The samples were drawn from two sources: the first 160 participants of the ongoing ImmuneRACE study, and some 1,300 subjects contributed by 6 global collaborators. The sample metadata nearly always contained a de-identified subject ID, COVID-19 status, age in years and sex. The repertoires were made available in a free public database intended to serve as a resource for research on the immune response to SARS-CoV-2. Where available, HLA class I and class II types were taken from metadata supplied by the sample provider and were not determined by assay-based typing. The prospective study material was composed of cDNA or gDNA derived from T cells, B-cell-depleted T cells, or PBMCs.

TCRbeta CDR3 regions were amplified from genomic DNA by means of the immunoSEQ Assay, a bias-controlled multiplex PCR. The study's processing was this. The number of nucleated cells in each sample was estimated by amplification of reference gene primers within the assay. Sequence reads were collapsed and filtered to measure the absolute abundance of every unique TCRbeta CDR3 rearrangement. For each sample, productive Simpson clonality was calculated by taking the square root of Simpson's diversity index across productive rearrangements. TCRdb stores this immuneACCESS table with in-frame sequences only. Part of the clones is absent; in the studies checked, under half of the shortfall reflects unresolved V genes, and no reason is known for the rest. The V and J calls and clone size come from that table; D and trimming were worked out from the DNA. The sample yields 170,000 or so clones; approximately 84% were counted once. The ten most abundant clones make up around an eighth of the sample.

The CDR3, from cysteine to phenylalanine, totals 18 residues. Of all the DNA, just the CDR3 is kept, 54 bases in frame from base 1. Taken from the germline V gene, the CDR1 and CDR2 loops are SGHDT and YYEEEE. Germline trimming: 0 bases from V, 1 base from J; junction bases outside gene matches: 10. Comments on this clone: Its antigen target is currently unknown. Base qualities are not provided; no much larger clone lies one nucleotide away.

Findings and caveats that apply to the study as a whole: How much clinical and demographic metadata was included differed by source and by participant, and the metadata was provided uncurated.

Each collaborating institution followed its own protocols to collect whole blood in K2EDTA tubes. Collaborator samples were shipped for TCRbeta analysis as frozen whole blood, isolated PBMCs, or DNA extracted from either sample type. Source material: peripheral blood. The chain is made from TRBV5-6 and TRBJ2-3, and 8 junction bases match TRBD2. This clonotype originated in a man between 18 and 35 years old with active or convalescent COVID-19. CDR3 reads: CASSLDRGGPARTDTQYF. The DNA sequence is given as TGTGCCAGCAGCTTGGATCGCGGGGGGCCAGCCCGCACAGATACGCAGTATTTT.